The 21 T cell receptor beta chains below were found in one sample sequenced in a study of OX40 agonist ivuxolimab in advanced cancers. The repertoire was sequenced with immunoSEQ multiplex PCR; TCRdb's copy has only in-frame clones and lacks some. The profile shows approximately 65,000 clones, 80% to 85% of them singletons. The source was CD4+ or CD8+ T cells sorted from blood, collected in a trial of the OX40 agonist ivuxolimab. These receptor sequences come from an adult with an advanced solid tumor such as melanoma, head and neck, liver or kidney cancer.

As for this clone: One end of the junction varies from germline; a read error may be responsible. The gene calls are TRBV7-9 and TRBJ2-7; no clear D. In germline, CDR1 is SEHNR, CDR2 FQNEAQ (reference sequence). The CDR3 is 12 amino acids. CDR3 amino acids: CASSYSSYEQCF. CDR3 bases: TGTGCCAGCAGCTATAGCTCCTACGAGCAGTGCTTC.

The rearrangement links TRBV9 to TRBJ2-1; TRBD1 matches 7 bases. The trim removed 4 bases at V and 10 bases at J, leaving 11 bases unmatched. Germline assignment: CDR1 SGDLS and CDR2 YYNGEE. This CDR3 region has 14 residues. DNA for the CDR3: TGTGCCAGCAGCACCGAACAGGGGTTGGGAGAGCAGTTCTTC. It specifies CASSTEQGLGEQFF.

In this sample, this clone turned up a few times. The rearrangement uses TRBV5-1 and TRBJ1-1; a weak D match, TRBD1 (6 bases). The CDR3 is 13 residues long. Trimming took 2 bases from V and 7 from J, leaving 12 bases between them. Germline lookup yields CDR1 SGHRS and CDR2 YFSETQ. The CDR3 DNA reads TGCGCCAGCAGCTTTGCAGGGGCTGATGAAGCTTTCTTT. It codes for CASSFAGADEAFF.

The chain carries TRBV7-2 and TRBJ1-1; D possibly corresponds to TRBD1 (5 bases). The CDR3 extends over 14 amino acids. V gave up 3 bases and J gave up 2 bases, with 10 bases separating them. Germline V gene data show CDR1 as SGHTA and CDR2 as FQGNSA. The CDR3 here is CASSFDQGNTEAFF. CDR3 nucleotide sequence: TGTGCCAGCAGCTTCGATCAGGGTAACACTGAAGCTTTCTTT.

This chain connects TRBV6-5 to TRBJ1-2, with unresolved D. Trimming removed 5 bases from V and 6 bases from J, with 19 bases in between. CDR1 is MNHEY, CDR2 SVGAGI, per germline. This CDR3 has 15 residues. The CDR3: CASSRNRNPIDGYTF. CDR3 in DNA: TGTGCCAGCAGTAGGAATCGAAATCCTATCGATGGCTACACCTTC.

This clone was seen a handful of times. A much larger clone differs by one base, so this may be a read error. The same CDR3 can be traced to other DNA sequences in this sample. The J gene is TRBJ2-3, the V gene TRBV5-4; D is unresolved. In germline, CDR1 is SGHNT, CDR2 YYREEE (reference sequence). V lost 5 bases and J lost 0, with 4 bases in between. The CDR3 extends over 12 amino acids. The CDR3, as DNA: TGTGCCAGCAGGATCAGCACAGATACGCAGTATTTT. Translated: CASRISTDTQYF. Full variable domain (remainder filled in from reference TRBV5-4 and TRBJ2-3): ETGVTQSPTHLIKTRGQQVTLRCSSQSGHNTVSWYQQALGQGPQFIFQYYREEENGRGNFPPRFSGLQFPNYSSELNVNALELDDSALYLCASRISTDTQYFGPGTRLTVL.

The V and J genes are TRBV5-1 and TRBJ2-3, with D possibly being TRBD1 or TRBD2 (5 bases each). V gave up 1 base and J gave up 2 bases, with 11 bases separating them. This CDR3 is built from 15 residues. CDR1 is SGHRS, CDR2 YFSETQ, per germline. CDR3 sequence (DNA): TGCGCCAGCAGCTTGTCCGGGACCTACACAGATACGCAGTATTTT. Encoded protein: CASSLSGTYTDTQYF.

This chain connects TRBV15 to TRBJ1-2; no clear D gene. V shed 0 bases and J shed 2 bases, with 7 bases lying between them. Germline V gene data show CDR1 as LNHNV and CDR2 as YYDKDF (reference sequence). This CDR3 region has 14 residues. In DNA, the CDR3 is TGTGCCACCAGCAGAGACAGTCCAAACTATGGCTACACCTTC. Amino acids: CATSRDSPNYGYTF.

This clone has just a few counts. The J gene is TRBJ1-1, the V gene TRBV2; a weak D match, TRBD1 (5 bases). Trimming left V 4 bases short and J 1 base short, with 7 bases between. Germline loops: CDR1 SNHLY, CDR2 FYNNEI. The CDR3 totals 13 residues. CDR3: CASSADRNTEAFF. The CDR3 region has the DNA TGTGCCAGCAGTGCTGACAGGAACACTGAAGCTTTCTTT. The full variable domain, completed using reference TRBV2 and TRBJ1-1, is EPEVTQTPSHQVTQMGQEVILRCVPISNHLYFYWYRQILGQKVEFLVSFYNNEISEKSEIFDDQFSVERPDGSNFTLKIRSTKLEDSAMYFCASSADRNTEAFFGQGTRLTVV.

The chain combines TRBV5-6 with TRBJ1-4; D is uncertain. The CDR3 length is 16 residues. Trimming removed 0 bases from V and 0 bases from J, with 9 bases in between. Germline assignment: CDR1 SGHDT and CDR2 YYEEEE. CDR3 nucleotide sequence: TGTGCCAGCAGCTTGGGGGGAGCCGCAACTAATGAAAAACTGTTTTTT. As protein: CASSLGGAATNEKLFF.

The chain employs TRBV5-1 and TRBJ1-3; D uncertain. CDR1 is SGHRS, CDR2 YFSETQ, per germline. This CDR3 contains 15 residues. Trimming left V 4 bases short and J 0 bases short, with 11 bases between. CDR3 loop: CASSLTENSGNTIYF. CDR3 in DNA: TGCGCCAGCAGCCTCACGGAAAACTCTGGAAACACCATATATTTT.

V usage is TRBV9 and J usage is TRBJ2-5; D might be TRBD1 (5 bases). Germline V CDR1 and CDR2: SGDLS, YYNGEE. The CDR3 is 13 amino acids. Trimming stripped 2 bases from V and 2 bases from J, with 7 bases between. The CDR3 coding sequence is TGTGCCAGCAGCGTCAGGGTTCAAGAGACCCAGTACTTC. It translates to CASSVRVQETQYF.

A word on this clone: The sample has other DNA sequences that encode this CDR3 too. This chain links TRBV5-6 with TRBJ1-2, with D uncertain. Deletions cut 4 bases from V and 2 bases from J, with 21 bases between. The CDR3 extends over 17 amino acids. Germline CDR1 reads SGHDT; CDR2 reads YYEEEE. CDR3 loop: CASSRPNPPPTNYGYTF. As DNA, the CDR3 is TGTGCCAGCAGCCGGCCCAATCCGCCCCCCACCAACTATGGCTACACCTTC. The complete variable domain, with remaining parts taken from reference TRBV5-6 and TRBJ1-2, reads DAGVTQSPTHLIKTRGQQVTLRCSPKSGHDTVSWYQQALGQGPQFIFQYYEEEERQRGNFPDRFSGHQFPNYSSELNVNALLLGDSALYLCASSRPNPPPTNYGYTFGSGTRLTVV.

The chain uses TRBV7-8 and TRBJ2-5, with D perhaps TRBD2 (7 bases). Germline V gives CDR1 SGHVS, CDR2 FQNEAQ. Trimming cost V 5 bases and J 9 bases, with 16 bases left between them. This CDR3 comprises 13 residues. The CDR3 DNA follows: TGTGCCAGCAGCCCAAACAGGGCGGGAGCCCAGTACTTC. Residues: CASSPNRAGAQYF.

Of note for this clone: This sample also contains other DNA sequences that code for the same CDR3. The chain has TRBV30 and TRBJ1-2; no clear D. The length of the CDR3 is 12 residues. Germline V lookup: CDR1 GTSNPN, CDR2 SVGIG (reference sequence). The ends were cut back, 1 base at V and 1 base at J, with 4 bases in the middle. In nucleotides, the CDR3 is TGTGCCTGGAGTGGGTTTAACTATGGCTACACCTTC. Translation: CAWSGFNYGYTF.

The rearrangement uses TRBV4-1 and TRBJ1-5, with TRBD1 identical over 8 bases. Germline V lookup: CDR1 MGHRA, CDR2 YSYEKL. The CDR3 sequence is 13 residues long. After removal of 5 bases from V and 7 bases from J, the junction contained 4 bases not matched to a gene. CDR3 in DNA: TGCGCCAGCAGCGCAGGGGGCGGGCAGCCCCAGCATTTT. Residues: CASSAGGGQPQHF.

V is TRBV2 and J is TRBJ1-3; the match to TRBD1 covers 10 bases. Trimming removed 5 bases from V and 2 bases from J; junction bases left unmatched: 6. The CDR3 loop spans 16 amino acids. CDR1 and CDR2 from the germline V gene are SNHLY and FYNNEI. CDR3 region: CASSYDRGRPGNTIYF. The DNA for the CDR3 is TGTGCCAGCAGTTACGACAGGGGGCGGCCTGGAAACACCATATATTTT.

The chain carries TRBV4-1 and TRBJ2-7; no clear D gene. Germline V gene data show CDR1 as MGHRA and CDR2 as YSYEKL. CDR3 size: 14 residues. V was trimmed by 1 base and J by 0 bases, leaving 7 bases between them. Here the CDR3 reads CASSQVVTSYEQYV. DNA for the CDR3: TGCGCCAGCAGCCAAGTGGTTACCTCCTACGAGCAGTACGTC.

This clone was recorded a few times. The V call is TRBV2, the J call TRBJ1-1; no definite D call. The CDR3 consists of 13 residues. Between the trimmed V and J ends, which lost 8 bases and 0 bases, there was a span of 10 bases. From germline, CDR1 is SNHLY and CDR2 FYNNEI. CDR3: CASLGEVNTEAFF. CDR3 DNA sequence: TGTGCCAGCCTTGGGGAAGTGAACACTGAAGCTTTCTTT.

CDR3 loop: CASSRAPLDQPQHF. In DNA form, the CDR3 reads TGTGCCAGTAGTAGAGCCCCTCTGGACCAGCCCCAGCATTTT. The chain combines TRBV19 with TRBJ1-5; D remains ambiguous. Germline-derived CDR1 and CDR2 are LNHDA and SQIVND (reference sequence). Trimming left V 4 bases short and J 7 bases short, with 14 bases between. The CDR3 contains 14 residues. Filled out from reference TRBV19 and TRBJ1-5, the complete variable domain reads DGGITQSPKYLFRKEGQNVTLSCEQNLNHDAMYWYRQDPGQGLRLIYYSQIVNDFQKGDIAEGYSVSREKKESFPLTVTSAQKNPTAFYLCASSRAPLDQPQHFGDGTRLSIL.

This clone was observed a handful of times. The DNA for the CDR3 is TGTGCCAGCAACATGGGACAGGGAGGACAGCCCCAGCATTTT. Its protein product is CASNMGQGGQPQHF. This chain links TRBV4-2 with TRBJ1-5; 9 nucleotides line up with TRBD1. Germline V lookup: CDR1 LGHNA, CDR2 YNFKEQ. V lost 7 bases to trimming and J lost 7 bases; unmatched junction nucleotides: 8. This CDR3 contains 14 residues.